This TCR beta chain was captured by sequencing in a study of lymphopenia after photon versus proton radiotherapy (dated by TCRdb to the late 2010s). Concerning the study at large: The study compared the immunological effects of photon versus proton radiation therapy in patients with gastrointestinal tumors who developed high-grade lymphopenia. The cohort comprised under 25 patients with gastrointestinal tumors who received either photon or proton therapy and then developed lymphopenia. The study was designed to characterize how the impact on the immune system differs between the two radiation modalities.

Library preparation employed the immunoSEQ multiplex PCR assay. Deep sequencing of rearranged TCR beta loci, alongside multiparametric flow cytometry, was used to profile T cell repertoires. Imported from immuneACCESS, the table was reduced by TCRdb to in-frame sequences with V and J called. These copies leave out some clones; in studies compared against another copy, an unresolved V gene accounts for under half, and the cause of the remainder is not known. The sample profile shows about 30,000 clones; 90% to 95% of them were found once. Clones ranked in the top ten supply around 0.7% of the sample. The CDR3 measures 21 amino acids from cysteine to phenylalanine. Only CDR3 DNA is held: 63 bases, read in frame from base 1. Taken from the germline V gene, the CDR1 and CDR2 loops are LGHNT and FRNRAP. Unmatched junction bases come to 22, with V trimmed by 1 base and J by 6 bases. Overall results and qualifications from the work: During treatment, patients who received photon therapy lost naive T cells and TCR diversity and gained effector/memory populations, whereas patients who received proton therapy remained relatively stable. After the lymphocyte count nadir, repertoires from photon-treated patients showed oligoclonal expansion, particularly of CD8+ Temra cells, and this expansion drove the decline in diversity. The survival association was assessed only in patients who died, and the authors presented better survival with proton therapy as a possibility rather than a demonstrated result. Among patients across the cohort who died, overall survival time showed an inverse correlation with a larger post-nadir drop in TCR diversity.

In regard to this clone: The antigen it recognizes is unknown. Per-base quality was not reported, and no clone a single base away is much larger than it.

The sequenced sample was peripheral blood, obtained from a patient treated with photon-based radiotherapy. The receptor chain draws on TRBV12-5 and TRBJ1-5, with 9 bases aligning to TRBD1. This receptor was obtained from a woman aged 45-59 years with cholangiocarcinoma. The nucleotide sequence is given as TGTGCTAGTGGTTTGGCCCTCCCCCTCCGGGACAGGGATCTTGGTATTCAGCCCCAGCATTTT. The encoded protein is CASGLALPLRDRDLGIQPQHF.